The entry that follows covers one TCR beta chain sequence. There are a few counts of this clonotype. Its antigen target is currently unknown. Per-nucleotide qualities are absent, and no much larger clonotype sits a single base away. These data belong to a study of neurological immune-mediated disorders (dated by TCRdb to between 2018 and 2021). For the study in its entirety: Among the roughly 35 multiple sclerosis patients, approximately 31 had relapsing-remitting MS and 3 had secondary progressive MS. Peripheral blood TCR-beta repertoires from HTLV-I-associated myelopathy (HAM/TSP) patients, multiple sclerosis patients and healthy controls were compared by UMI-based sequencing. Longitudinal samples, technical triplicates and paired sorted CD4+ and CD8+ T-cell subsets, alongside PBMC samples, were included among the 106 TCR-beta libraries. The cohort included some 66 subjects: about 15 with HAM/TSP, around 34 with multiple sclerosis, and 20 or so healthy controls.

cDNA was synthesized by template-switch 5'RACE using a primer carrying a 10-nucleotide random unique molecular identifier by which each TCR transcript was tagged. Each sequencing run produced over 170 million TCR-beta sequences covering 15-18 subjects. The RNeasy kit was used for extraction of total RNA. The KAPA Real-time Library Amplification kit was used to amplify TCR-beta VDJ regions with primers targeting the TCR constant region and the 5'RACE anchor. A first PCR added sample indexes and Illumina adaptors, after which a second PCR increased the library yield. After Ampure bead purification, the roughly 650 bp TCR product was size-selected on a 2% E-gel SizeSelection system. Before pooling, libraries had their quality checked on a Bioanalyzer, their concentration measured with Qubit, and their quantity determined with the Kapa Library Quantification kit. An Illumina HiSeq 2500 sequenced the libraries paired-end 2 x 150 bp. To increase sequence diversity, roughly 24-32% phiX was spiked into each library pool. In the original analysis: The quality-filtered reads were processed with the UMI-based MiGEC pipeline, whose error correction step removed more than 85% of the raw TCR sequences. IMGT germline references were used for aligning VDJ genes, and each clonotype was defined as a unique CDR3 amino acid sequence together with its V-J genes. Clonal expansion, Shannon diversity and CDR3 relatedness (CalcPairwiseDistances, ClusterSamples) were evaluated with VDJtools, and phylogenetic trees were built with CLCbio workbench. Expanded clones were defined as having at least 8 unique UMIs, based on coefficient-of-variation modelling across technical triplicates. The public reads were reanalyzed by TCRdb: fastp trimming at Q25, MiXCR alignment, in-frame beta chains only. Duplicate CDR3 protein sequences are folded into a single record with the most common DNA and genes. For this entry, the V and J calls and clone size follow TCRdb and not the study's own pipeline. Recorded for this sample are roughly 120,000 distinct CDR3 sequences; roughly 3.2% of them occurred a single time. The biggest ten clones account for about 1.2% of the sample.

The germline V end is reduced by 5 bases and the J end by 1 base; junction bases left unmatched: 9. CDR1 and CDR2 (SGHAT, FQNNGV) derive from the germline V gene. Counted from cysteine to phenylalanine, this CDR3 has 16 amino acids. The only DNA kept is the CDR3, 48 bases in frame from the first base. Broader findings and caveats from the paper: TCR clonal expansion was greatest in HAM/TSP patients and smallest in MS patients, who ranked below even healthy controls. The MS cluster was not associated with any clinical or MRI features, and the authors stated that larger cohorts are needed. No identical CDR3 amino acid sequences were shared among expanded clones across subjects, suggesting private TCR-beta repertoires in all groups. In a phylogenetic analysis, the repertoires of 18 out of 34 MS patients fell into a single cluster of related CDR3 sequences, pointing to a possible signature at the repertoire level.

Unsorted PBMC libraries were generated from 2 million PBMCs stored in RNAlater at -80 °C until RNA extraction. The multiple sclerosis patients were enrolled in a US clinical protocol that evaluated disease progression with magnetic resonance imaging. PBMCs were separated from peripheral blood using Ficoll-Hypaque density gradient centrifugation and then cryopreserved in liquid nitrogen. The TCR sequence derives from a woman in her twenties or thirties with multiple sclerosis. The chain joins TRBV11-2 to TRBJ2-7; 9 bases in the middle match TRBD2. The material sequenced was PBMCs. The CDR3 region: CASSKIPAGGSYEQYF. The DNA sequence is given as TGTGCCAGCAGCAAGATTCCAGCGGGGGGATCCTACGAGCAGTACTTC. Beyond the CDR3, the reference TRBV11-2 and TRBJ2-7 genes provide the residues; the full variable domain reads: EAGVAQSPRYKIIEKRQSVAFWCNPISGHATLYWYQQILGQGPKLLIQFQNNGVVDDSQLPKDRFSAERLKGVDSTLKIQPAKLEDSAVYLCASSKIPAGGSYEQYFGPGTRLTVT.